This T cell receptor beta chain was profiled in a study of shared clonotypes between healthy human individuals. Points on this clone: This sample includes further DNA sequences coding for the same CDR3.

Donors, healthy HIV-negative adults, lacked recent acute infections or vaccinations. Researchers divided each subset's genomic DNA evenly across several immunoSEQ plates. Sequencing used immunoSEQ multiplex PCR; TCRdb keeps in-frame clones, though not all of them. Here the sample spans 1 million to 1.3 million clones, around 78% being singletons. The V gene lost 4 bases and the J gene lost 2 bases, with 9 bases spanning the gap. Germline loops: CDR1 MDHEN, CDR2 SYDVKM. CDR3 size: 14 residues. The chain carries TRBV28 and TRBJ1-5; D is unclear. The sequenced material came from memory CD4+ T cells from PBMCs. The subset: CD45RA-negative fraction. The receptor comes from a man younger than 30 in good health. Some clones in this sample may be carry-over from other donors' samples. CDR3 residues: CASSSHRGNQPQHF. The CDR3, as DNA: TGTGCCAGCAGTTCTCACAGAGGCAATCAGCCCCAGCATTTT.